This T cell receptor (beta chain) stems from a study of regulatory T cells in long-lasting Graves disease. Researchers made TCR beta libraries by using iRepertoire HTBI primers and running Arm-PCR on CDR3 regions. One entry per CDR3 protein, called by TCRdb with MiXCR from the multiplex PCR reads. The data contain 650,000 to 700,000 distinct CDR3 sequences, around 30% of them singletons. V shed 3 bases and J shed 5 bases, with 11 bases lying between them. This CDR3 has 14 amino acids. Germline V gene lookup returns CDR1 MNHNS and CDR2 SASEGT. Time point here: persistent/refractory GD, antithyroid drugs over 5 years with positive TRAb. Generation of the TCR library employed RNA extracted from PBMCs.

The receptor was derived from a female donor with Graves disease. The sample here was peripheral blood mononuclear cells (PBMCs), taken when the disease was refractory, from a patient treated with antithyroid drugs. V is TRBV6-1 and J is TRBJ1-5; perhaps TRBD1 as D (6 bases). CDR3 sequence reads: CASSDHRVHQPQHF. The CDR3 coding sequence is TGTGCCAGCAGTGATCACAGGGTCCATCAGCCCCAGCATTTT.